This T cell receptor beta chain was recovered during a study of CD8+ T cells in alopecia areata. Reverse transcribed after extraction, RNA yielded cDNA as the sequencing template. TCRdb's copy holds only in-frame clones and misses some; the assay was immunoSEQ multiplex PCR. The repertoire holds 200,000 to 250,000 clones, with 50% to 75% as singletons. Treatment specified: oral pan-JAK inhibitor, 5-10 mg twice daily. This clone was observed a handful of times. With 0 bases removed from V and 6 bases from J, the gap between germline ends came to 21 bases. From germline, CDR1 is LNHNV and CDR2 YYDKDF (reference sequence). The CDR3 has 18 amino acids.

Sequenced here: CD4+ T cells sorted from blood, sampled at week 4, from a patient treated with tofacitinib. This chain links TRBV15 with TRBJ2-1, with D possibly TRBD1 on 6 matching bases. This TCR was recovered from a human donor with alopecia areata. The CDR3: CATSRDPKTGMRGNEQFF. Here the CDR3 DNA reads TGTGCCACCAGCAGAGATCCGAAAACAGGGATGAGGGGCAATGAGCAGTTCTTC.